This record concerns one T cell receptor (beta chain) sequence. Antigen specificity is unknown. This entry comes from a study of OX40 agonist ivuxolimab in advanced cancers. Turning to the study itself: An anti-OX40 (CD134) antibody with agonistic activity, ivuxolimab, was administered to patients.

The CDR3 runs to 14 residues. V was pared by 3 bases and J by 7 bases, with 18 bases between. Germline CDR1 reads SQVTM; CDR2 reads ANQGSEA. Sequencing used immunoSEQ multiplex PCR; TCRdb keeps in-frame clones, though not all of them. Among more than 75,000 clones listed, around 80% were seen once. General study points: In the 0.1-3.0 mg/kg groups, partial responders showed among the lowest expansion.

Sequences were derived from CD4+ or CD8+ T cells sorted from blood, sampled in a trial of the OX40 agonist ivuxolimab. This TCR was sampled from an adult with an advanced solid tumor such as melanoma, head and neck, liver or kidney cancer. The rearrangement uses TRBV29-1 and TRBJ1-2, with D unresolved. The DNA for the CDR3 is TGCAGCGTTGAGTCGCAGTCCTCAACGGGTGGCTACACCTTC. This sequence encodes CSVESQSSTGGYTF.